The rows below give T cell receptor beta chains drawn from one sample of a study of blood T cell repertoires in COVID-19. TCRdb's table, derived via immunoSEQ multiplex PCR, lists solely in-frame clones and lacks some. The sample lists about 65,000 clones; roughly 92% were seen once. What was sequenced was peripheral blood. The receptors come from a man between 65 and 80 years old with active COVID-19. CDR3s include the opening cysteine and the closing phenylalanine or tryptophan. Rows give clone size only sometimes, using once, few, many, or a class for an expanded clone.

V gene: TRBV1
J gene: TRBJ2-3
clone size: -
CDR3 protein: CTSSRAGGGTDTQYF

V gene: TRBV6-5
J gene: TRBJ1-2
clone size: -
CDR3 protein: CASSYSGRGYGYTF

V gene: TRBV20-1
J gene: TRBJ2-3
clone size: -
CDR3 protein: CSASDKGESATDTQYF

V gene: TRBV21-1
J gene: TRBJ2-1
clone size: once
CDR3 protein: CATLGGGGHYNEQFF

V gene: TRBV4-3
J gene: TRBJ1-2
clone size: -
CDR3 protein: CASSRLGAEGYTF

V gene: TRBV7-9
J gene: TRBJ1-2
clone size: once
CDR3 protein: CASSKQTGGGGYTF

V gene: TRBV3-1/TRBV3-2
J gene: TRBJ2-1
clone size: once
CDR3 protein: CASSQDVSNRGNEQFF

V gene: TRBV5-8
J gene: TRBJ2-1
clone size: once
CDR3 protein: CASSPGTSGGYNEQFF

V gene: TRBV6-5
J gene: TRBJ2-1
clone size: -
CDR3 protein: CASIGQGPYNEQFF

V gene: TRBV3-1/TRBV3-2
J gene: TRBJ1-6
clone size: -
CDR3 protein: CASSQTRQGNSPLHF

V gene: TRBV25-1
J gene: TRBJ1-1
clone size: -
CDR3 protein: CASSAFAEAFF

V gene: TRBV3-1/TRBV3-2
J gene: TRBJ2-1
clone size: -
CDR3 protein: CASSWTSGDNEQFF

V gene: TRBV28
J gene: TRBJ2-1
clone size: -
CDR3 protein: CASSLGNWVQANEQFF

V gene: TRBV19
J gene: TRBJ1-6
clone size: -
CDR3 protein: CASSNTPTGNSPLHF

V gene: TRBV19
J gene: TRBJ2-5
clone size: -
CDR3 protein: CASSQGRETQYF

V gene: TRBV19
J gene: TRBJ1-5
clone size: -
CDR3 protein: CASSIVSTGASNQPQHF

V gene: TRBV5-4
J gene: TRBJ1-2
clone size: -
CDR3 protein: CASSLTVDYGYTF

V gene: TRBV5-1
J gene: TRBJ1-1
clone size: -
CDR3 protein: CASSQTGLTEAFF

V gene: TRBV6-2/TRBV6-3
J gene: TRBJ2-3
clone size: -
CDR3 protein: CASSFFADTQYF

V gene: TRBV6-1
J gene: TRBJ1-5
clone size: -
CDR3 protein: CASSARQGENSNQPQHF

V gene: TRBV4-3
J gene: TRBJ1-2
clone size: -
CDR3 protein: CASSQDHRQTYYGYTF

V gene: TRBV7-9
J gene: TRBJ2-1
clone size: -
CDR3 protein: CASSLARELPHNEQFF

V gene: TRBV6-5
J gene: TRBJ2-3
clone size: -
CDR3 protein: CASRNTGADTQYF

V gene: TRBV5-1
J gene: TRBJ2-7
clone size: -
CDR3 protein: CASSLGQQYEQYF

V gene: TRBV18
J gene: TRBJ1-1
clone size: -
CDR3 protein: CASSPRLGQGAAEAFF

V gene: TRBV5-1
J gene: TRBJ2-7
clone size: once
CDR3 protein: CASSHGTGGQRLYEQYF

V gene: TRBV2
J gene: TRBJ2-1
clone size: -
CDR3 protein: CASKADSYNEQFF

V gene: TRBV19
J gene: TRBJ1-2
clone size: few
CDR3 protein: CASSIDSPYGYTF

V gene: TRBV29-1
J gene: TRBJ2-3
clone size: -
CDR3 protein: CSVVVAGRSSTDTQYF

V gene: TRBV29-1
J gene: TRBJ1-1
clone size: -
CDR3 protein: CSALGQGNTEAFF

V gene: TRBV5-1
J gene: TRBJ2-2
clone size: once
CDR3 protein: CASSLIGGQNTGELFF

V gene: TRBV7-6
J gene: TRBJ2-3
clone size: -
CDR3 protein: CASSFSDTQYF

V gene: TRBV19
J gene: TRBJ2-1
clone size: medium-sized
CDR3 protein: CASSIGGRGNEQFF

V gene: TRBV27
J gene: TRBJ2-3
clone size: once
CDR3 protein: CASSLSTGPDTQYF

V gene: TRBV7-2
J gene: TRBJ2-2
clone size: -
CDR3 protein: CASSLAGVGSGELFF

V gene: TRBV4-2
J gene: TRBJ2-3
clone size: -
CDR3 protein: CASSRYTGGGNTDTQYF

V gene: TRBV7-2
J gene: TRBJ2-1
clone size: once
CDR3 protein: CASSLNRVGQFF

V gene: TRBV5-1
J gene: TRBJ2-5
clone size: -
CDR3 protein: CASSLDMWAQYF

V gene: TRBV11-3
J gene: TRBJ1-2
clone size: -
CDR3 protein: CASSKDTKHGYTF

V gene: TRBV5-1
J gene: TRBJ2-1
clone size: -
CDR3 protein: CASAGQSSYNEQFF

V gene: TRBV18
J gene: TRBJ1-1
clone size: -
CDR3 protein: CASSAGGMNTEAFF

V gene: TRBV10-3
J gene: TRBJ1-1
clone size: few
CDR3 protein: CAIARSGTEAFF

V gene: TRBV2
J gene: TRBJ2-5
clone size: -
CDR3 protein: CASSEAGRGKETQYF

V gene: TRBV4-1
J gene: TRBJ2-1
clone size: -
CDR3 protein: CASSQVLAGGPGYEQFF

V gene: TRBV5-6
J gene: TRBJ1-2
clone size: -
CDR3 protein: CASSWGTVGKRTNYGYTF

V gene: TRBV9
J gene: TRBJ2-2
clone size: -
CDR3 protein: CASSVTSGGAYTGELFF

V gene: TRBV5-5
J gene: TRBJ1-6
clone size: -
CDR3 protein: CASSSTGASNSPLHF